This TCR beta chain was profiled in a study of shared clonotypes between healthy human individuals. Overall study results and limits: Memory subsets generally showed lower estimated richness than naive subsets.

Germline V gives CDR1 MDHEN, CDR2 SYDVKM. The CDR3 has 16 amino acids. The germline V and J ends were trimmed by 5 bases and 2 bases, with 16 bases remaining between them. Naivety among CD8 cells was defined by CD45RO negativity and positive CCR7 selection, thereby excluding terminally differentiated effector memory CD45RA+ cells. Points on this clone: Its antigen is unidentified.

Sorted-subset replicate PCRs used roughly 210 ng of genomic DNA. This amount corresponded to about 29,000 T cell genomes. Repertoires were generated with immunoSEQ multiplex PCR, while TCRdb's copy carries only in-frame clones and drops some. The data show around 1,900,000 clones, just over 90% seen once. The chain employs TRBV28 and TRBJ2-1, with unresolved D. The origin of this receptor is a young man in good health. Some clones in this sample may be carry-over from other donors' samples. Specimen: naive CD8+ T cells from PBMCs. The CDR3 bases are TGTGCCAGCAGTCCTACCACCGGTATCGCCTACAATGAGCAGTTCTTC. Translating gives CASSPTTGIAYNEQFF.